This T cell receptor (beta chain) was profiled in a study of radiotherapy plus CTLA-4 blockade in lung cancer. Assay used: immunoSEQ multiplex PCR; TCRdb lists only in-frame clones, some missing. The sample contains about 95,000 clones, about 80% of which appear only once. This clone has a single count. Looked up from germline, CDR1 is SGHNT and CDR2 is YYREEE (reference sequence). This CDR3 contains 16 residues. The V and J ends lost 4 bases and 1 base respectively, with 18 bases between them. This TCR derives from a human donor with non-small cell lung cancer who had stable disease on radiotherapy plus ipilimumab. This chain links TRBV5-4 with TRBJ2-7; the D gene is possibly TRBD2 (5 bases). Specimen: peripheral blood, collected from a patient treated with radiotherapy plus ipilimumab. CDR3 in amino acids: CASSAGLLPPSYEQYF. The CDR3 bases are TGTGCCAGCAGCGCAGGACTCCTACCACCGTCCTACGAGCAGTACTTC.